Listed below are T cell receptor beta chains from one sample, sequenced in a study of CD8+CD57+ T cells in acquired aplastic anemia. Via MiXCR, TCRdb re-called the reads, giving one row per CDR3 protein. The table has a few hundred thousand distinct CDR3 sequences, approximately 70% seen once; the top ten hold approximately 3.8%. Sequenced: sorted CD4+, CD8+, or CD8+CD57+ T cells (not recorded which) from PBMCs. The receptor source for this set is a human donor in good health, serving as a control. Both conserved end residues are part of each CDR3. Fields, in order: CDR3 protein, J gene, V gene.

CDR3 protein: CSAARHGSSLKDGYTF
J gene: TRBJ1-2
V gene: TRBV20-1

CDR3 protein: CASSLDGGRYGYTF
J gene: TRBJ1-2
V gene: TRBV7-2

CDR3 protein: CASSQDLGATDTQYF
J gene: TRBJ2-3
V gene: TRBV4-2

CDR3 protein: CASSRNRSTDTKLFF
J gene: TRBJ1-4
V gene: TRBV7-9

CDR3 protein: CASSPSTAISSYEQYF
J gene: TRBJ2-7
V gene: TRBV19

CDR3 protein: CATSAQTRKLFF
J gene: TRBJ1-4
V gene: TRBV24-1

CDR3 protein: CSASANADEQYF
J gene: TRBJ2-7
V gene: TRBV20-1

CDR3 protein: CSASRAGQQYEQYF
J gene: TRBJ2-7
V gene: TRBV20-1

CDR3 protein: CASGPASRDRDYGYTF
J gene: TRBJ1-2
V gene: TRBV12-5

CDR3 protein: CASSGNAYAEDFF
J gene: TRBJ1-1
V gene: TRBV7-3

CDR3 protein: CASSLEPGRGETQYF
J gene: TRBJ2-5
V gene: TRBV5-4

CDR3 protein: CASSATTGSSYNEQFF
J gene: TRBJ2-1
V gene: TRBV7-2

CDR3 protein: CSSRDRVIQGYTF
J gene: TRBJ1-2
V gene: TRBV20-1

CDR3 protein: CTSSIQGFGEKLFF
J gene: TRBJ1-4
V gene: TRBV19

CDR3 protein: CASSIGRLSYEQYF
J gene: TRBJ2-7
V gene: TRBV19

CDR3 protein: CASSWDTGDYELYF
J gene: TRBJ1-6
V gene: TRBV7-9

CDR3 protein: CASNSGRQGIHEQYF
J gene: TRBJ2-7
V gene: TRBV7-2

CDR3 protein: CASSTDISYEQYF
J gene: TRBJ2-7
V gene: TRBV7-6

CDR3 protein: CASRGEGHNGHEQYF
J gene: TRBJ2-7
V gene: TRBV27

CDR3 protein: CASSTHFSVHNEQFF
J gene: TRBJ2-1
V gene: TRBV7-9

CDR3 protein: CSASGTHSDTFF
J gene: TRBJ1-1
V gene: TRBV20-1

CDR3 protein: CASSPEGNEQYF
J gene: TRBJ2-7
V gene: TRBV18